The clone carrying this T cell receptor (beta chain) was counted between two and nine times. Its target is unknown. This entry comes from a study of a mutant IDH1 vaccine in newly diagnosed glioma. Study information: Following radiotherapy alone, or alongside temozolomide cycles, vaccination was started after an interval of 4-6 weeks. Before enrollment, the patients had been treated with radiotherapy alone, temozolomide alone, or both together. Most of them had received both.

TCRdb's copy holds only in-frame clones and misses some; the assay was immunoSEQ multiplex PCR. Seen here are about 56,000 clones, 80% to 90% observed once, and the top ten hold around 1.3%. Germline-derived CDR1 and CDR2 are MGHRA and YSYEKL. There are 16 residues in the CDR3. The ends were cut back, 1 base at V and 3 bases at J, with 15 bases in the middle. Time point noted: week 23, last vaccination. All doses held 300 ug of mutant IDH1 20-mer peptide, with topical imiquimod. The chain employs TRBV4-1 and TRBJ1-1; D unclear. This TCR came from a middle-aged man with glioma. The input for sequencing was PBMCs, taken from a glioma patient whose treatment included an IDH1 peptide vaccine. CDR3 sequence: CASSQGRSFGYTEAFF. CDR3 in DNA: TGCGCCAGCAGCCAAGGAAGGTCTTTCGGTTACACTGAAGCTTTCTTT.